This is a list of T cell receptor beta chains from one sample in a study of cytomegalovirus exposure and HLA in healthy donors. Here immunoSEQ multiplex PCR was the method, and the copy in TCRdb shows in-frame clones only, minus some. This table holds over 200,000 clones, about 84% found once. Sequencing input: PBMCs. All receptors come from a human donor in good health. CDR3s include the opening cysteine and the closing phenylalanine or tryptophan. The order of the fields is clone size, V gene, D gene, J gene, CDR3 protein, CDR3 DNA. A D gene is named only where the DNA matches it firmly. Clone size, where shown, is once, few, many, or a class for clones that have expanded.

.	TRBV11-2	TRBD2	TRBJ2-1	CASSALAGVRRNEQFF	TGTGCCAGCAGCGCACTAGCGGGAGTACGGCGCAATGAGCAGTTCTTC
once	TRBV6-6	TRBD2	TRBJ2-1	CASSPWTSGYNEQFF	TGTGCCAGCAGCCCGTGGACTAGCGGATACAATGAGCAGTTCTTC
few	TRBV2	.	TRBJ2-5	CASSEFLATETQYF	TGTGCCAGCAGTGAATTTCTAGCAACAGAGACCCAGTACTTC
.	TRBV7-8	TRBD2	TRBJ2-1	CASTLLGGRIYNEQFF	TGTGCCAGCACCTTATTGGGGGGGAGAATATACAATGAGCAGTTCTTC
.	TRBV4-2	.	TRBJ1-1	CASSQDLQSTEAFF	TGTGCCAGCAGCCAAGATTTACAGAGCACTGAAGCTTTCTTT
once	TRBV7-3	TRBD2	TRBJ2-1	CASSLNPASGRHEQFF	TGTGCCAGCAGCTTAAATCCCGCTAGCGGGAGGCATGAGCAGTTCTTC
.	TRBV7-9	.	TRBJ1-1	CASSLVRVGVGNTEAFF	TGTGCCAGCAGCTTAGTGCGGGTCGGAGTTGGGAACACTGAAGCTTTCTTT
.	TRBV28	.	TRBJ2-7	CASSRDTSPSTYEQYF	TGTGCCAGCAGCAGAGACACTAGCCCAAGTACCTACGAGCAGTACTTC
.	TRBV27	.	TRBJ2-7	CASRRAEHYEQYF	TGTGCCAGCAGGCGAGCGGAGCACTACGAGCAGTACTTC
.	TRBV6-6	.	TRBJ1-1	CASSSSPEAFF	TGTGCCAGCAGCTCTAGCCCTGAAGCTTTCTTT
.	TRBV19	TRBD2	TRBJ2-4	CASSSGTSGREFFRYF	TGTGCCAGTAGTAGCGGGACTAGCGGGAGAGAATTCTTTCGATACTTC
.	TRBV27	.	TRBJ2-3	CASSFQGERTDTQYF	TGTGCCAGCAGTTTCCAAGGAGAGAGGACAGATACGCAGTATTTT
.	TRBV2	.	TRBJ1-1	CASSEEWEGRTEAFF	TGTGCCAGCAGTGAAGAGTGGGAGGGGAGGACTGAAGCTTTCTTT